The clone carrying this T cell receptor (beta chain) came up many times. The time point was: sample taken at primary tumor resection. The donors, around 72 patients with untreated early-stage non-small cell lung cancer, provided the samples. The input material, whole RNA from tumor, nontumor lung or frozen PBMC, was sequenced unsorted. The data originate from a study of spatial heterogeneity in lung cancer. Across the whole study: Alpha-chain detections were consistently fewer than beta-chain detections among the sequences. Within raw reads, each unique TCR and UMI combination appeared on average more than ten times.

This CDR3 spans 14 amino acids. Germline CDR1 and CDR2: LNHNV and YYDKDF (reference sequence). V gave up 2 bases and J gave up 7 bases, with 13 bases separating them. TCRdb re-called the 5' RACE reads with MiXCR, one entry per CDR3 protein. The table has fewer than 65,000 distinct CDR3 sequences, roughly 6.4% seen once; the top ten hold roughly 14%. This material consisted of PBMCs, taken at surgery. The chain carries TRBV15 and TRBJ2-3; no reliable D call. The sequence derives from a female donor with early-stage non-small cell lung cancer. The chain's CDR3 is CATSRLDPPHTQYF. CDR3 nucleotide sequence: TGTGCCACCAGCAGACTCGACCCACCCCATACGCAGTATTTT. The variable domain in full, with the rest retrieved from reference TRBV15 and TRBJ2-3, is DAMVIQNPRYQVTQFGKPVTLSCSQTLNHNVMYWYQQKSSQAPKLLFHYYDKDFNNEADTPDNFQSRRPNTSFCFLDIRSPGLGDTAMYLCATSRLDPPHTQYFGPGTRLTVL.